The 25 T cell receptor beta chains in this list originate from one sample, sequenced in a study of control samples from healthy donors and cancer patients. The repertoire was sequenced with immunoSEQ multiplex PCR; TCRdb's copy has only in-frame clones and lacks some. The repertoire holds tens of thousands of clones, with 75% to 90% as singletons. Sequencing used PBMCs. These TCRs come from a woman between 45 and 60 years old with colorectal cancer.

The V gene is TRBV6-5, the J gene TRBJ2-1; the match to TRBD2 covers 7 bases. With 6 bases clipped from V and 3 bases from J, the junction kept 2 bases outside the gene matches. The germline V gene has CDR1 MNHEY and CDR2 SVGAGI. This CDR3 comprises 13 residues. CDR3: CASRGRVYNEQFF. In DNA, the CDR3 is TGTGCCAGCAGGGGGAGGGTCTACAATGAGCAGTTCTTC.

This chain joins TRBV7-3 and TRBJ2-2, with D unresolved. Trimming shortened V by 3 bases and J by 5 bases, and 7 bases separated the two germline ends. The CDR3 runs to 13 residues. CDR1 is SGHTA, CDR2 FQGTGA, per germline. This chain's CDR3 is CASSLDLTGELFF. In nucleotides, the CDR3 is TGTGCCAGCAGCTTGGACCTTACCGGGGAGCTGTTTTTT.

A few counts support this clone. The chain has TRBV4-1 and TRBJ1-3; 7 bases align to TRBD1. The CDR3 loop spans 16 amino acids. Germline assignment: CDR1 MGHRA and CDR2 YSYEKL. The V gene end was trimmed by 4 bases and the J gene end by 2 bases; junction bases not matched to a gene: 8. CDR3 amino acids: CASSRGSTGPGNTIYF. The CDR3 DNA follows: TGCGCCAGCAGCCGCGGATCGACAGGGCCTGGAAACACCATATATTTT.

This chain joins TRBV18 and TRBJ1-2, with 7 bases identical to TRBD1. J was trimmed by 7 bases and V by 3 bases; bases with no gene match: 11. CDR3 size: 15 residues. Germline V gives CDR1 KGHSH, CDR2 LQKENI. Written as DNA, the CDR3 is TGTGCCAGCTCACCCAATGACAGGGTCCCCTTTGGCTACACCTTC. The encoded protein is CASSPNDRVPFGYTF. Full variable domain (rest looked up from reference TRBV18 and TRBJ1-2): NAGVMQNPRHLVRRRGQEARLRCSPMKGHSHVYWYRQLPEEGLKFMVYLQKENIIDESGMPKERFSAEFPKEGPSILRIQQVVRGDSAAYFCASSPNDRVPFGYTFGSGTRLTVV.

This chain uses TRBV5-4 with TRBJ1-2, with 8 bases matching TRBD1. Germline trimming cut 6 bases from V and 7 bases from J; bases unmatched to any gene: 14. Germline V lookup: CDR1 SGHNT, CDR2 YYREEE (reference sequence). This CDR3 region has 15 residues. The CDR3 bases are TGTGCCAGCACTTTAGGAGGACAGGGCTACTCTGGCTACACCTTC. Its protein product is CASTLGGQGYSGYTF.

The CDR3 reads CASSRGQYNEKLFF. The CDR3 DNA reads TGCGCCAGCAGCCGGGGACAGTATAATGAAAAACTGTTTTTT. V is TRBV5-1 and J is TRBJ1-4; 7 bases align to TRBD1. CDR1 SGHRS and CDR2 YFSETQ come from the germline V gene. After removal of 4 bases from V and 4 bases from J, the junction contained 4 bases not matched to a gene. This CDR3 comprises 14 residues. The whole variable domain, remainder taken from reference TRBV5-1 and TRBJ1-4, is KAGVTQTPRYLIKTRGQQVTLSCSPISGHRSVSWYQQTPGQGLQFLFEYFSETQRNKGNFPGRFSGRQFSNSRSEMNVSTLELGDSALYLCASSRGQYNEKLFFGSGTQLSVL.

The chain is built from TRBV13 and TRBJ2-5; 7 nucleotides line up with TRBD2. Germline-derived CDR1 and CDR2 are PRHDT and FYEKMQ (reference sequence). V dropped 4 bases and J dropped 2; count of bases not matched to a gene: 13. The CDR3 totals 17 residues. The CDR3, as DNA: TGTGCCAGCAGCTCAAGGACTTGGGGACTATCTCAAGAGACCCAGTACTTC. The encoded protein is CASSSRTWGLSQETQYF. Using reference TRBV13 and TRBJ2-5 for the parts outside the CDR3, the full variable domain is AAGVIQSPRHLIKEKRETATLKCYPIPRHDTVYWYQQGPGQDPQFLISFYEKMQSDKGSIPDRFSAQQFSDYHSELNMSSLELGDSALYFCASSSRTWGLSQETQYFGPGTRLLVL.

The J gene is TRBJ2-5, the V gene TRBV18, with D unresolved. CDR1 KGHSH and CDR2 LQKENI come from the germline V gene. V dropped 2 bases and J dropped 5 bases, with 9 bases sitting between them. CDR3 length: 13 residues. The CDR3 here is CASSPEGRETQYF. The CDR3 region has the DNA TGTGCCAGCTCACCAGAAGGGCGGGAGACCCAGTACTTC.

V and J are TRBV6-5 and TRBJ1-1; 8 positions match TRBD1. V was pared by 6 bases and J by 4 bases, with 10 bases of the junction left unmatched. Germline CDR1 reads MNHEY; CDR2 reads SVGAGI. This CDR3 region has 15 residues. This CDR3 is CASRYNRGTATEAFF. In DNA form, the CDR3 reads TGTGCCAGCAGGTACAACAGGGGGACGGCCACTGAAGCTTTCTTT.

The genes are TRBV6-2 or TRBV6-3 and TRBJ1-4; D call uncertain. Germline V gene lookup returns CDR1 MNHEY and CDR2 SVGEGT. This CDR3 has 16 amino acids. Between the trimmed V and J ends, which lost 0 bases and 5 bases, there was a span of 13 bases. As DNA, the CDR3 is TGTGCCAGCAGTTACTCGGAAAGGCCCCGGAATGAAAAACTGTTTTTT. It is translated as CASSYSERPRNEKLFF.

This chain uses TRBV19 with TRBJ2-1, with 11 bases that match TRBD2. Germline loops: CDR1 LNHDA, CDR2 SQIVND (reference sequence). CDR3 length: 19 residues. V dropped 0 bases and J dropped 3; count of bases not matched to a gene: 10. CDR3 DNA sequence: TGTGCCAGTAGTATAGAGGCCCCGCTTAGCGGGGGGGGCTACAATGAGCAGTTCTTC. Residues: CASSIEAPLSGGGYNEQFF.

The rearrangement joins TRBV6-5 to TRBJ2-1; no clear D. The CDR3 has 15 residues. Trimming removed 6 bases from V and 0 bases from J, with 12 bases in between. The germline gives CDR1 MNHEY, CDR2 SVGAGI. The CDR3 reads CASRHPLSSYNEQFF. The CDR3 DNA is TGTGCCAGCAGGCACCCTTTAAGCTCCTACAATGAGCAGTTCTTC.

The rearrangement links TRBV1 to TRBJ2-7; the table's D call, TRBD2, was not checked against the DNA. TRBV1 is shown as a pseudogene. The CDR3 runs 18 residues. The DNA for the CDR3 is TGCACCAGCAGCCTCGGACTAGCGGGGGGGGCGAGCTCCTACGAGCAGTACGTC. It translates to CTSSLGLAGGASSYEQYV.

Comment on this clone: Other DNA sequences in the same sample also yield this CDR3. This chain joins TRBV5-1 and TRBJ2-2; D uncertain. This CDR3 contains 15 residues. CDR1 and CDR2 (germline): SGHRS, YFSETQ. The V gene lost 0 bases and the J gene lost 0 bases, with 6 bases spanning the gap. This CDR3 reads CASSLGGTNTGELFF. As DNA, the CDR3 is TGCGCCAGCAGCTTGGGGGGAACGAACACCGGGGAGCTGTTTTTT.

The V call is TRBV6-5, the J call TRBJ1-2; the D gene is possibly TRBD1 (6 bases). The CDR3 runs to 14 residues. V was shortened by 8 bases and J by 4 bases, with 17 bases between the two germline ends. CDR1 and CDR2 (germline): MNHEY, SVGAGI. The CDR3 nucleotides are TGTGCCAGCGGGGGGGCAGGGAAGACCTATGGCTACACCTTC. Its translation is CASGGAGKTYGYTF.

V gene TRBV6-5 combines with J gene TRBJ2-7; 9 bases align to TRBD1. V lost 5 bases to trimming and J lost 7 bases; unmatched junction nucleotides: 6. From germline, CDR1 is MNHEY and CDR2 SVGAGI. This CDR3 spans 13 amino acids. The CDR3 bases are TGTGCCAGCAGTAGGACAGGGGACGGAGAGCAGTACGTC. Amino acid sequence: CASSRTGDGEQYV.

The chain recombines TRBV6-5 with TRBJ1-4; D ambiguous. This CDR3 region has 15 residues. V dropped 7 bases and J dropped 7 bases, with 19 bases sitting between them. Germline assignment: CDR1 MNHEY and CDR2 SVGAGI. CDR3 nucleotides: TGTGCCAGCACCACCGGCGGAGGGTGGACTGAAAAACTGTTTTTT. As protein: CASTTGGGWTEKLFF.

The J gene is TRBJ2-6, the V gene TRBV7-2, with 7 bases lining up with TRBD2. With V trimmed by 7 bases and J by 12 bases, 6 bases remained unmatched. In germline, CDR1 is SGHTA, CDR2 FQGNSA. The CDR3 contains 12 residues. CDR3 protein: CASTLPGGVLTF. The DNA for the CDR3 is TGTGCCAGCACCTTGCCGGGGGGCGTCCTGACTTTC.

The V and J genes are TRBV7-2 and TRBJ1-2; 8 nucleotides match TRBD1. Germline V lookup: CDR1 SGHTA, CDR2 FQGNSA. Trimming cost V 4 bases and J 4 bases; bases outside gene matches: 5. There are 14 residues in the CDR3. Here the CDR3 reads CASSSGQGGYGYTF. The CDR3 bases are TGTGCCAGCAGCTCTGGACAGGGAGGCTATGGCTACACCTTC.

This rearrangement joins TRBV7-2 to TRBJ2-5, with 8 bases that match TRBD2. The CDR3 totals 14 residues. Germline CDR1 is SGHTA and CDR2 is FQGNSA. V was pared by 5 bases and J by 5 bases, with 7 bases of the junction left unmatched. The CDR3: CASSPAGVVETQYF. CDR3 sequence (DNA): TGTGCCAGCAGCCCAGCGGGGGTTGTCGAGACCCAGTACTTC.

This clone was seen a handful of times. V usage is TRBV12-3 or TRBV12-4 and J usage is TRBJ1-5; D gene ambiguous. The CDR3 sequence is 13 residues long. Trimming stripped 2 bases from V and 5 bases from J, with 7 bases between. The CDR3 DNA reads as TGTGCCAGCAGTTTAAACGGTGATCAGCCCCAGCATTTT. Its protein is CASSLNGDQPQHF.

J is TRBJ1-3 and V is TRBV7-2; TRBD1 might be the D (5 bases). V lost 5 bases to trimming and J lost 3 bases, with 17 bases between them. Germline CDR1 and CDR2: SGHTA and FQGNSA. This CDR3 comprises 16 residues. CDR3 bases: TGTGCCAGCAGCCCCTTCCAGGGCTCACGTGGAAACACCATATATTTT. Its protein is CASSPFQGSRGNTIYF.

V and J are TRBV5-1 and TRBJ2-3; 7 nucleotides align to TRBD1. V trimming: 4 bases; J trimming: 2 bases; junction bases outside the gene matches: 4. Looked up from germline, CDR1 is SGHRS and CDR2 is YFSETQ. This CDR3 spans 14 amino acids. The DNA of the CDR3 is TGCGCCAGCAGCCCCGGGACAGACACAGATACGCAGTATTTT. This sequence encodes CASSPGTDTDTQYF.

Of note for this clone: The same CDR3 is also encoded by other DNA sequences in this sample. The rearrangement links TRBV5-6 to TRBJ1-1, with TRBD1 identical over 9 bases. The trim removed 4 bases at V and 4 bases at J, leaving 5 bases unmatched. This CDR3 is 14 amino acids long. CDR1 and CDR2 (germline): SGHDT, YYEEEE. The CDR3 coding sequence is TGTGCCAGCAGCCTGGGACAGGGACTCACTGAAGCTTTCTTT. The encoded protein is CASSLGQGLTEAFF.

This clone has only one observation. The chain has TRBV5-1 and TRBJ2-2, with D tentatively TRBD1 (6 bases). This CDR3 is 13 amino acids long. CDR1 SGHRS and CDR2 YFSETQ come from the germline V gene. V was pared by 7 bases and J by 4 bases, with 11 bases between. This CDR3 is CASGRGTTGELFF. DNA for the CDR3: TGCGCCAGCGGCAGGGGTACCACCGGGGAGCTGTTTTTT. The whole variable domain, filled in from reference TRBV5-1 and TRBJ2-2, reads KAGVTQTPRYLIKTRGQQVTLSCSPISGHRSVSWYQQTPGQGLQFLFEYFSETQRNKGNFPGRFSGRQFSNSRSEMNVSTLELGDSALYLCASGRGTTGELFFGEGSRLTVL.